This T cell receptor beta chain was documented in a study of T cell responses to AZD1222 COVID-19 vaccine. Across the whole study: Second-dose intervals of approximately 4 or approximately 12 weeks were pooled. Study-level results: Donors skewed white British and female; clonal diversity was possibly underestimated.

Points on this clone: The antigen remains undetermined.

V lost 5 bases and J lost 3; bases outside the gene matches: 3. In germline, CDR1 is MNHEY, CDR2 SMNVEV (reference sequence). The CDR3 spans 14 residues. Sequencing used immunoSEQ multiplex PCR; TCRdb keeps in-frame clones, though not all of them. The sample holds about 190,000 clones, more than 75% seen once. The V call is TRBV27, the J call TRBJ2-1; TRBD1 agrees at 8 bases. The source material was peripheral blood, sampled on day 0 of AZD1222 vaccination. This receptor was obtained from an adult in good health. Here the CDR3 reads CASSPQGVYNEQFF. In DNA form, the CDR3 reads TGTGCCAGCAGTCCACAGGGGGTCTACAATGAGCAGTTCTTC.